These T cell receptor beta chains were read from a single sample in a study of blood T cell repertoires in COVID-19. Generated by immunoSEQ multiplex PCR, the TCRdb table keeps only in-frame clones and is missing some. The sample lists about 250,000 clones, 86% occurring once. The sample comprised peripheral blood. These receptor sequences come from a woman aged 60-70 years who had recovered from COVID-19. The CDR3 runs from the conserved cysteine through the conserved F or W. The order of the fields is J gene, V gene, clone size, D gene, CDR3 DNA, CDR3 protein. The D gene is left open where the match is weak. Clone size is given for some rows only: seen once, a few or many times, or a class if the clone is expanded.

TRBJ2-7	TRBV19	.	TRBD1	TGTGCCAGTAGCCTCGGGGACAGGGGGCTATACGAGCAGTACTTC	CASSLGDRGLYEQYF
TRBJ2-5	TRBV7-3	once	.	TGTGCCAGCAGTATAAACCGGGAAGAGACCCAGTACTTC	CASSINREETQYF
TRBJ2-1	TRBV7-3	.	.	TGTGCCAGCAGTTACACGGGACACTTTCCCCTTAATGAGCAGTTCTTC	CASSYTGHFPLNEQFF
TRBJ2-5	TRBV7-6	.	TRBD2	TGTGCCAGCAGCTCCAGAAAGGCGGGGGGCCAAGAGACCCAGTACTTC	CASSSRKAGGQETQYF
TRBJ1-5	TRBV18	.	.	TGTGCCAGCTCACCGGGCTTGGATCAGCCCCAGCATTTT	CASSPGLDQPQHF
TRBJ1-2	TRBV28	.	.	TGTGCCAGCAGTCCTGGAGACAGGAACTATGGCTACACCTTC	CASSPGDRNYGYTF
TRBJ1-2	TRBV7-8	.	TRBD1	TGTGCCAGCAGCTTACGGGGACAGGGGGCGGCTGGCTACACCTTC	CASSLRGQGAAGYTF
TRBJ2-5	TRBV21-1	.	.	TGTGCCAGCAGCAAAGAGGTCCAGAACCCCGGGGGGACCCAGTACTTC	CASSKEVQNPGGTQYF
TRBJ2-1	TRBV5-4	.	.	TGTGCCAGCAGCCCGGACATATACAATGAGCAGTTCTTC	CASSPDIYNEQFF
TRBJ2-3	TRBV3-1/TRBV3-2	.	.	TGTGCCAGCAGCCATAAAGCTTTAGATACGCAGTATTTT	CASSHKALDTQYF
TRBJ2-1	TRBV14	.	.	TGTGCCAGCAGCCCCCTCTCCTACAATGAGCAGTTCTTC	CASSPLSYNEQFF
TRBJ2-3	TRBV7-2	.	.	TGTGCCAGCAGCTTAGACGCGACTACAGATACGCAGTATTTT	CASSLDATTDTQYF